The 27 T cell receptor beta chains reported below all come from one sample, sequenced in a study of blood T cell repertoires in COVID-19. Using immunoSEQ multiplex PCR, the repertoire was profiled, and TCRdb retains in-frame clones only, with some absent. This repertoire shows about 130,000 clones, 85% found once; its top ten account for roughly 6.7%. The sample taken for sequencing was peripheral blood. All receptors come from a man aged 80 or over with active or convalescent COVID-19.

The sample holds a few counts of this clone. V usage is TRBV7-9 and J usage is TRBJ2-2, with D possibly being TRBD2 (6 bases). The CDR3 loop spans 14 amino acids. CDR1 and CDR2 (germline): SEHNR, FQNEAQ (reference sequence). V dropped 6 bases and J dropped 0 bases, with 8 bases sitting between them. CDR3 nucleotides: TGTGCCAGCAGGCAGCGGGCGAACACCGGGGAGCTGTTTTTT. Translated: CASRQRANTGELFF.

The chain carries TRBV7-3 and TRBJ2-7; D uncertain. CDR1 SGHTA and CDR2 FQGTGA come from the germline V gene. Trimming cost V 1 base and J 5 bases, with 9 bases left between them. This CDR3 comprises 13 residues. The CDR3 nucleotides are TGTGCCAGCAGCTTAAGGTCCGGAGACGAGCAGTACTTC. This translates into CASSLRSGDEQYF.

This clone is a singleton in its sample. The chain combines TRBV10-3 with TRBJ1-5; unclear D gene. From germline, CDR1 is ENHRY and CDR2 SYGVKD. This CDR3 has 15 amino acids. Trimming took 2 bases from V and 4 from J, leaving 12 bases between them. The CDR3 DNA follows: TGTGCCATCAGTGAGGATGGAGGACCAAATCAGCCCCAGCATTTT. Its protein is CAISEDGGPNQPQHF.

The chain recombines TRBV11-2 with TRBJ2-1; a possible D gene is TRBD1 (6 bases). Trimming took 5 bases from V and 4 from J, leaving 9 bases between them. Germline V CDR1 and CDR2: SGHAT, FQNNGV. This CDR3 spans 13 amino acids. The CDR3 here is CASSPTGYNEQFF. The DNA of the CDR3 is TGTGCCAGCAGCCCAACAGGGTACAATGAGCAGTTCTTC.

The CDR3 sequence is CASSFLHRGGTQYF. CDR3 coding DNA: TGTGCCAGCAGCTTTCTTCACAGGGGAGGGACCCAGTACTTC. The V gene is TRBV7-9, the J gene TRBJ2-5; TRBD1 might be the D (7 bases). Trimming cost V 3 bases and J 7 bases, with 15 bases left between them. The CDR3 is 14 amino acids. CDR1 is SEHNR, CDR2 FQNEAQ, per germline (reference sequence).

The CDR3 nucleotides are TGTGCCAGCTCACCGTGGGGGGAGAACACAGATACGCAGTATTTT. Translation gives CASSPWGENTDTQYF. This sequence joins TRBV18 and TRBJ2-3, with a tentative D call TRBD2 (6 bases). V was pared by 3 bases and J by 2 bases, with 12 bases between. Germline assignment: CDR1 KGHSH and CDR2 LQKENI. There are 15 residues in the CDR3.

This chain connects TRBV5-1 to TRBJ1-2; tentative D call: TRBD1 (6 bases). V gave up 3 bases and J gave up 1 base, with 10 bases separating them. This CDR3 has 14 amino acids. Germline values: CDR1 SGHRS, CDR2 YFSETQ. CDR3 coding DNA: TGCGCCAGCAGCTCCAGGGGTTTTAACTATGGCTACACCTTC. Its translation: CASSSRGFNYGYTF.

The rearrangement uses TRBV4-3 and TRBJ1-2; no reliable D call. Trimming cost V 1 base and J 5 bases, with 20 bases left between them. The CDR3 length is 17 residues. The germline gives CDR1 LGHNA, CDR2 YSLEER. For the CDR3, the DNA is TGCGCCAGCAGCCAAGCGAGGGCGGCAGAACGATCGTATGGCTACACCTTC. Translation gives CASSQARAAERSYGYTF.

The chain joins TRBV2 to TRBJ2-3; the match to TRBD2 covers 9 bases. The CDR3 is 18 residues long. Germline CDR1 is SNHLY and CDR2 is FYNNEI. After removal of 4 bases from V and 1 base from J, the junction contained 12 bases not matched to a gene. In DNA form, the CDR3 reads TGTGCCAGCAGTGGGCGGCTAGCGGGGACGCGTCGCACAGATACGCAGTATTTT. Residues: CASSGRLAGTRRTDTQYF.

The chain uses TRBV27 and TRBJ2-1; no clear D gene. The V end was cut by 3 bases, the J end by 2 bases, with 17 bases between. The germline V gene has CDR1 MNHEY and CDR2 SMNVEV (reference sequence). The CDR3 contains 17 residues. The CDR3 protein is CASSFGGLSFTYNEQFF. CDR3 DNA sequence: TGTGCCAGCAGTTTCGGTGGTCTGAGCTTTACCTACAATGAGCAGTTCTTC.

The chain combines TRBV9 with TRBJ2-7; 8 nucleotides align to TRBD2. Germline lookup yields CDR1 SGDLS and CDR2 YYNGEE. This CDR3 is built from 14 residues. Germline trimming cut 0 bases from V and 7 bases from J; bases unmatched to any gene: 6. The CDR3 DNA follows: TGTGCCAGCAGCGTAGACGCGGGAGGACCTGAGCAGTACTTC. Its protein product is CASSVDAGGPEQYF.

The V gene is TRBV6-5, the J gene TRBJ2-7; 8 positions agree with TRBD1. Looked up from germline, CDR1 is MNHEY and CDR2 is SVGAGI. CDR3 size: 14 residues. The V gene end was trimmed by 6 bases and the J gene end by 6 bases; junction bases not matched to a gene: 10. The CDR3 DNA sequence: TGTGCCAGCAGCCAGGGGGCAGGGGTAAGCGAGCAGTACTTC. Its translation: CASSQGAGVSEQYF.

The chain recombines TRBV7-2 with TRBJ2-2; 11 nucleotides agree with TRBD2. The CDR3 is 19 amino acids. Germline CDR1 is SGHTA and CDR2 is FQGNSA. V shed 2 bases, J shed 0 bases, and the junction held 8 bases outside the gene matches. The CDR3: CASSLSLIAGGPNTGELFF. DNA for the CDR3: TGTGCCAGCAGCTTAAGCTTGATAGCGGGGGGGCCGAACACCGGGGAGCTGTTTTTT.

Here the CDR3 reads CATSRDPPSTDTQYF. In DNA form, the CDR3 reads TGTGCCACCAGCAGAGATCCCCCTAGCACAGATACGCAGTATTTT. This chain connects TRBV15 to TRBJ2-3; D is unresolved. CDR1 LNHNV and CDR2 YYDKDF come from the germline V gene (reference sequence). The CDR3 sequence is 15 residues long. Trimming removed 0 bases at V and 0 bases at J, with 7 bases between.

J is TRBJ1-5 and V is TRBV5-1; tentative D call: TRBD1 (5 bases). CDR1 SGHRS and CDR2 YFSETQ come from the germline V gene. Trimming took off 4 bases at V and 6 bases at J, with 17 bases between the two ends. CDR3 length equals 15 residues. CDR3 sequence: CASSPSGGVVQPQHF. The CDR3 coding sequence is TGCGCCAGCAGCCCTTCGGGAGGGGTTGTTCAGCCCCAGCATTTT. Filled out from reference TRBV5-1 and TRBJ1-5, the complete variable domain reads KAGVTQTPRYLIKTRGQQVTLSCSPISGHRSVSWYQQTPGQGLQFLFEYFSETQRNKGNFPGRFSGRQFSNSRSEMNVSTLELGDSALYLCASSPSGGVVQPQHFGDGTRLSIL.

This chain connects TRBV12-3 or TRBV12-4 to TRBJ1-2; 8 nucleotides align to TRBD1. The CDR3 length is 13 residues. V shed 6 bases and J 4 bases; nucleotides not matched to a gene: 4. The CDR3 loop is CASRSGGGYGYTF. The CDR3 DNA reads TGTGCCAGCAGGTCAGGGGGCGGCTATGGCTACACCTTC.

The rearrangement uses TRBV4-2 and TRBJ1-6; D uncertain. The V end was cut by 0 bases, the J end by 10 bases, with 10 bases between. Looked up from germline, CDR1 is LGHNA and CDR2 is YNFKEQ. This CDR3 has 14 residues. In nucleotides, the CDR3 is TGTGCCAGCAGCCAAGATATCCGGGGATCACCCCTCCACTTT. It is translated as CASSQDIRGSPLHF.

This chain joins TRBV19 and TRBJ1-5; 11 nucleotides align to TRBD1. The CDR3 runs 14 residues. The germline V gene encodes CDR1 LNHDA and CDR2 SQIVND (reference sequence). V lost 11 bases, J lost 6 bases, and 9 bases stayed unmatched. The CDR3 DNA sequence: TGTGCCTCAGGGGGGACAGGGGGGTTTCAGCCCCAGCATTTT. Translated, it gives CASGGTGGFQPQHF. Supplemented by reference TRBV19 and TRBJ1-5, the full variable domain reads DGGITQSPKYLFRKEGQNVTLSCEQNLNHDAMYWYRQDPGQGLRLIYYSQIVNDFQKGDIAEGYSVSREKKESFPLTVTSAQKNPTAFYLCASGGTGGFQPQHFGDGTRLSIL.

J is TRBJ2-3 and V is TRBV30; 8 positions agree with TRBD2. The germline V gene encodes CDR1 GTSNPN and CDR2 SVGIG (reference sequence). V was clipped by 0 bases and J by 4 bases; unmatched bases: 9. This CDR3 has 16 residues. The CDR3: CAWSVPSGGGSDTQYF. The CDR3 region has the DNA TGTGCCTGGAGTGTCCCGTCCGGGGGGGGTTCAGATACGCAGTATTTT.

The chain employs TRBV19 and TRBJ1-4, with TRBD1 matching over 9 bases. This CDR3 has 15 residues. Germline-derived CDR1 and CDR2 are LNHDA and SQIVND (reference sequence). The J segment lost 6 bases and the V segment lost 7 bases, leaving 9 bases of the junction unmatched. CDR3: CASTDRGEDDEKLFF. CDR3 DNA sequence: TGTGCCAGTACGGACAGGGGTGAAGACGATGAAAAACTGTTTTTT. Variable domain in full (rest from reference TRBV19 and TRBJ1-4): DGGITQSPKYLFRKEGQNVTLSCEQNLNHDAMYWYRQDPGQGLRLIYYSQIVNDFQKGDIAEGYSVSREKKESFPLTVTSAQKNPTAFYLCASTDRGEDDEKLFFGSGTQLSVL.

V usage is TRBV12-3 or TRBV12-4 and J usage is TRBJ2-1; D may be TRBD2 (5 bases). This CDR3 comprises 13 residues. V was pared by 2 bases and J by 9 bases, with 11 bases between. CDR3 coding DNA: TGTGCCAGCAGTTTAACCCGGGCGGGTGAGCAGTTCTTC. Encoded protein: CASSLTRAGEQFF.

The rearrangement uses TRBV2 and TRBJ2-7; the match to TRBD1 covers 7 bases. Losses at the gene ends were 5 bases for V and 7 bases for J; bases not matched to a gene: 8. The CDR3 is made up of 13 amino acids. Germline V lookup: CDR1 SNHLY, CDR2 FYNNEI. CDR3 coding DNA: TGTGCCAGCAGTACTTGGGACAGCAGGGAGCAGTACTTC. Translated: CASSTWDSREQYF.

This rearrangement joins TRBV7-2 to TRBJ2-1; 11 nucleotides line up with TRBD2. Germline CDR1 reads SGHTA; CDR2 reads FQGNSA. V dropped 1 base and J dropped 7; count of bases not matched to a gene: 3. This CDR3 is built from 15 residues. The CDR3 protein is CASSLVAGGPNEQFF. CDR3 DNA: TGTGCCAGCAGCTTAGTAGCGGGAGGGCCGAATGAGCAGTTCTTC.

The sample holds one count of this clone. V is TRBV5-1 and J is TRBJ2-7, with 9 bases aligning to TRBD2. This CDR3 contains 17 residues. Germline V gene sequence: CDR1 SGHRS, CDR2 YFSETQ. J gave up 0 bases and V 0 bases, and 7 bases lay outside the gene matches. The CDR3 spells CASSLVPSGALSYEQYF. The CDR3 bases are TGCGCCAGCAGCTTGGTCCCTAGCGGGGCTCTCTCCTACGAGCAGTACTTC.

The chain carries TRBV5-6 and TRBJ1-1, with TRBD1 identical over 7 bases. Germline V gene data show CDR1 as SGHDT and CDR2 as YYEEEE. V was pared by 4 bases and J by 11 bases, with 5 bases of the junction left unmatched. This CDR3 has 11 amino acids. Here the CDR3 reads CASSMTGTAFF. DNA of the CDR3: TGTGCCAGCAGCATGACAGGGACGGCTTTCTTT.

The V gene is TRBV3-1 (or the pseudogene TRBV3-2), the J gene TRBJ2-4, with TRBD1 as a possible D gene (6 bases). CDR3 length: 16 residues. V lost 2 bases and J 12 bases, leaving 23 bases between the germline ends. Per germline, CDR1 LGHDT and CDR2 YNNKEL (reference sequence). Here the CDR3 reads CASSQSARTEASGQYF. The CDR3 DNA follows: TGTGCCAGCAGCCAATCTGCCCGGACAGAGGCTAGTGGTCAGTACTTC.

CDR3 in DNA: TGTGCCAGCAGCCGCAGGGGCGGGGGGCCCTACAATGAGCAGTTCTTC. Translating it yields CASSRRGGGPYNEQFF. This rearrangement joins TRBV3-1 (or the pseudogene TRBV3-2) to TRBJ2-1; 8 bases line up with TRBD2. Per germline, CDR1 LGHDT and CDR2 YNNKEL (reference sequence). The CDR3 covers 16 residues. Trimming cost V 4 bases and J 2 bases; bases outside gene matches: 7.